A selection of T cell receptor beta chains follows, all from one sample in a study of memory CD8 T cells in hepatitis C reinfection. The repertoire was sequenced with immunoSEQ multiplex PCR; TCRdb's copy has only in-frame clones and lacks some. The sample has 46,000 or so clones; 89% are singletons. Sequenced sample: naive CD8+ T cells sorted from blood. The source of these receptors is a man between 18 and 35 years old with hepatitis C virus infection. CDR3s leave out the opening cysteine and the closing phenylalanine or tryptophan. Fields, in order: V gene, J gene, CDR3 protein.

>TRBV6-5|TRBJ2-5
ASSFPGY
>TRBV4-1|TRBJ1-1
ASSRTGGSGNSLNTEAF
>TRBV19|TRBJ1-4
ASSTGPGTGVWNEKLF
>TRBV27|TRBJ1-2
ASSSFSDSNYGYT
>TRBV7-5|TRBJ2-2
ARPRGAAPPRELF
>TRBV6-5|TRBJ1-6
ASSYGTDNSPLH
>TRBV12-5|TRBJ2-2
ASGLPPGQGPTGELF
>TRBV4-1|TRBJ2-1
ASSQTVLAAEQF
>TRBV6-1|TRBJ2-2
ASKLAGVTGELF
>TRBV2|TRBJ1-2
ASSEPGANYGYT
>TRBV9|TRBJ2-2
ASSFKPGDYNTGELF
>TRBV28|TRBJ2-1
ASRLRQSSYNEQF
>TRBV11-3|TRBJ2-3
ASSREREVTDTQY
>TRBV28|TRBJ2-3
ASSPGLESTDTQY
>TRBV21-1|TRBJ1-5
ASSKRQLDSNQPQH
>TRBV7-2|TRBJ2-5
ASSLGGIAETQY
>TRBV6-5|TRBJ2-1
ASSYGGAENEQF
>TRBV6-5|TRBJ2-7
ASSYEGEQY
>TRBV7-9|TRBJ2-5
ASSPDNQETQY
>TRBV5-1|TRBJ2-1
ASSLEWGVNEQF
>TRBV4-1|TRBJ2-2
ASSITRAGELF
>TRBV7-3|TRBJ2-1
ASSGGLGWVNEQF
>TRBV7-9|TRBJ2-5
ASSLAIGGAEETQY
>TRBV2|TRBJ2-7
ASLPGQVNYEQY
>TRBV11-2|TRBJ2-7
ASSLHPRTSYEQY
>TRBV28|TRBJ2-7
AIYKTGSLEQY
>TRBV19|TRBJ2-1
ASSAFSGGARHEQF
>TRBV7-6|TRBJ1-1
ASSLGATGAEAF
>TRBV19|TRBJ2-2
ASSILAGGSSTTGELF
>TRBV9|TRBJ1-1
ASSGGQGAEAF
>TRBV11-3|TRBJ2-3
ASSFGTDTQY
>TRBV4-1|TRBJ2-7
ASSQAVSYEQY
>TRBV7-6|TRBJ2-7
ASSLEDFYEQY
>TRBV5-6|TRBJ2-1
ASSLGLAGVYVEQF
>TRBV19|TRBJ2-1
ASRERGSYNEQF
>TRBV5-4|TRBJ2-1
ASSLSTGGPNEQF
>TRBV9|TRBJ1-3
ASSEGQGNTIY
>TRBV7-8|TRBJ2-1
ASSLHPGLEGYNEQF
>TRBV7-9|TRBJ2-7
ASSAPGGPYEQY
>TRBV27|TRBJ2-1
ASSFSLAGGYNEQF
>TRBV2|TRBJ2-2
ASTNRDRGNTGELF
>TRBV7-9|TRBJ1-2
ASSLGPTDYGYT
>TRBV11-1|.
ASSLESYEQY
>TRBV27|TRBJ2-1
ASSLYRGAGEQF
>TRBV25-1|TRBJ1-2
ASSESGNYGYT
>TRBV7-3|TRBJ2-2
AGSSGTYPSGLSNTGELF
>TRBV5-3|TRBJ1-1
ATPDRVGMNTEAF
>TRBV19|TRBJ2-7
ASSAPGTGRGQSHEQY
>TRBV4-1|TRBJ1-1
ASSDSGNTEAF